The TCR beta chain described here comes from a study of T cells in Graves' hyperthyroidism and ophthalmopathy. Notes on the study in general: Ophthalmopathy was predicted by the model a median of 6.5 months ahead of onset. The blood repertoire included most of the expanded thyroid clonotypes above 0.001.

Uncontrolled infection, other autoimmune disease, pregnancy or lactation barred patients from enrollment. In making diagnoses, clinical symptoms, serum thyroxine and TRAb, thyroid ultrasound and orbital computed tomography were all used. Amplified TCR beta CDR3 regions derived from RNA transcripts. A first-round RT-PCR of the TCR CDR3 used the HTBI primer set. TCRdb reprocessed the multiplex PCR reads via MiXCR and lists one record per CDR3 protein. The sample contains roughly 500,000 distinct CDR3 sequences, over 45% of which appear only once. The CDR3 extends over 16 amino acids. From germline, CDR1 is WSHSY and CDR2 SAAADI. V lost 6 bases, J lost 6 bases, and 8 bases stayed unmatched. A word on this clonotype: Its specificity is not known.

V is TRBV10-2 and J is TRBJ1-6; 10 bases are shared with TRBD1. This sequence was found in an adult woman with Graves' disease, either hyperthyroidism or ophthalmopathy (not recorded which). Sequenced input: peripheral blood or thyroid tissue (not recorded which). This CDR3 reads CASRNVGTGANSPLHF. CDR3 DNA sequence: TGCGCCAGCAGGAACGTAGGGACAGGGGCTAATTCACCCCTCCACTTT.